What follows is one T cell receptor beta chain and its context. Its antigen is unknown. The record originates from a study of somatic mutations in cytotoxic T cells in rheumatoid arthritis. Study-level background: Selected T-cell populations stained with V beta antibodies were isolated by flow sorting to nearly 100% purity; these included V beta1+ cells subjected to TCRB sequencing.

General observations from the study: It was in rheumatoid arthritis patients, but not in healthy controls, that CD8+ clonality increased with age.

In the authors' workflow: Rarely did patient CD8+ clones above 1% match published virus-specific TCRB sequences. TCRdb keeps only in-frame clones here, not all; method: immunoSEQ multiplex PCR. V and J calls and clone size are as listed in that table; D and trimming were resolved from the DNA. Of fewer than 20,000 clones listed, 80% are singletons. This sequence was found in an adult with rheumatoid arthritis. Sequencing was done on a sample of CD8+ T cells sorted from blood.

CDR3 DNA: TGTGCCATCAGTGAGTCAGGGTTTAACACTGAAGCTTTCTTT. Translating it yields CAISESGFNTEAFF. The rearrangement uses TRBV10-3 and TRBJ1-1; D gene uncertain. The CDR3 covers 14 residues. The germline V gene has CDR1 ENHRY and CDR2 SYGVKD. V was shortened by 0 bases and J by 2 bases, with 7 bases between the two germline ends.